These 4 T cell receptor beta chains were all obtained from the same sample, sequenced in a study of sequential checkpoint blockade in melanoma. The treatment: randomized to nivolumab then ipilimumab (arm A) or the reverse (arm B). Only in-frame clones appear in the TCRdb table, and some are missing; sequencing was by immunoSEQ multiplex PCR. The sample contains several hundred clones, roughly 21% of which appear only once. The source was tumor tissue (inferred from file names), collected from a patient given nivolumab and ipilimumab in sequence. The receptor source for this set is a human donor with melanoma.

This clone is medium-sized in the sample. The gene calls are TRBV2 and TRBJ2-7; 7 nucleotides agree with TRBD1. The V gene's germline CDR1 is SNHLY and CDR2 FYNNEI. The CDR3 sequence is 14 residues long. Trimming cost V 6 bases and J 0 bases; bases outside gene matches: 5. Here the CDR3 DNA reads TGTGCCAGCAGCCTGACAGGGTCCTCCTACGAGCAGTACGTC. Protein product: CASSLTGSSYEQYV.

Judged by abundance, this clone is large (0.1 to 1%). The rearrangement uses TRBV9 and TRBJ1-1; D remains ambiguous. V lost 0 bases to trimming and J lost 1 base, with 7 bases between them. The CDR3 sequence is 14 residues long. Looked up from germline, CDR1 is SGDLS and CDR2 is YYNGEE. CDR3 bases: TGTGCCAGCAGCGTAGCCGACACGAACACTGAAGCTTTCTTT. Translation: CASSVADTNTEAFF.

This clone is labeled large. The CDR3 region is CASTDRTSGDRWETQYF. CDR3 DNA sequence: TGTGCCAGCACCGACCGGACTAGCGGGGATAGGTGGGAGACCCAGTACTTC. The chain carries TRBV11-3 and TRBJ2-5, with 12 bases fitting TRBD2. Germline-derived CDR1 and CDR2 are SGHNT and YENEEA. Germline trimming cut 7 bases from V and 5 bases from J; bases unmatched to any gene: 14. This CDR3 is built from 17 residues.

This chain uses TRBV19 with TRBJ1-2; D not certain. The CDR3 runs 17 residues. Germline CDR1 is LNHDA and CDR2 is SQIVND (reference sequence). Trimming pared 3 bases from V and 7 bases from J, leaving 24 bases between. CDR3 sequence (DNA): TGTGCCAGTAGTATTCTACCTCTCCCTAATATAAGGGCTGGCTACACCTTC. Translating it yields CASSILPLPNIRAGYTF.